What follows describes a single T cell receptor (beta chain). What it recognizes is unknown. Division of CD4+ cells produced a CD45RA+ naive subset and a CD45RA-negative memory subset. Method: immunoSEQ multiplex PCR; TCRdb's copy keeps in-frame clones and lacks some. The sample includes approximately 2,000,000 clones, roughly 92% seen only once; the top ten take approximately 0.41%. Germline loops: CDR1 SEHNR, CDR2 FQNEAQ (reference sequence). Trimming removed 5 bases from V and 6 bases from J; junction bases left unmatched: 13. The CDR3 extends over 17 amino acids. These data belong to a study of shared clonotypes between healthy human individuals. Study-level points and caveats: Tissue TCR repertoires likely differ from these blood-only repertoires.

The sequence derives from a man between 18 and 35 years old in good health. Some clones in this sample may be carry-over from other donors' samples. Input material: naive CD4+ T cells from PBMCs. Indicated subset: CD45RA+ positively selected. V usage is TRBV7-9 and J usage is TRBJ2-1; TRBD1 matches at 10 bases. CDR3 amino acids: CASSLRTGGRIRNEQFF. The CDR3, as DNA: TGTGCCAGCAGCCTCCGGACAGGGGGGAGGATACGCAATGAGCAGTTCTTC.